The clone carrying this T cell receptor (beta chain) has just a few counts. Its antigen is undetermined. This may be a read error, as it is one base from a much larger clone. From RNA transcripts, TCR beta CDR3 regions were amplified. TCR CDR3 underwent first-round RT-PCR with the HTBI primer set. TCRdb redid the calling of the multiplex PCR reads with MiXCR, one entry per CDR3 protein. The repertoire holds about 510,000 distinct CDR3 sequences, with around 15% as singletons. Germline lookup yields CDR1 MNHNY and CDR2 SVGAGI (reference sequence). The length of the CDR3 is 17 residues. This entry comes from a study of T cells in Graves' hyperthyroidism and ophthalmopathy. Overall study findings and caveats: Most clonotypes expanded in the thyroid (above 0.001) were also present in blood.

Diagnostic assessment was based on clinical symptoms, serum thyroxine and TRAb, thyroid ultrasound and orbital computed tomography. The material sequenced was blood. This sequence joins TRBV6-6 and TRBJ2-6, with D tentatively TRBD1 (6 bases). The clonotype originates from a woman aged 40 to 55 with Graves' hyperthyroidism. The CDR3 region has the DNA TGTGTCAGCAGTTACTCACAGGACAGCTCTGGGGCCAACGTCCTGACTTTC. Translating it yields CVSSYSQDSSGANVLTF.